Below, 23 T cell receptor beta chains from the same sample are listed, as sequenced in a study of control samples from healthy donors and cancer patients. TCRdb's table, derived via immunoSEQ multiplex PCR, lists solely in-frame clones and lacks some. The table records around 63,000 clones, 87% of them present only once. Sequencing was performed on PBMCs. The receptors stem from a woman between 50 and 59 years old with head and neck cancer.

Here the CDR3 reads CASSYSREGRTEAFF. The CDR3 DNA reads TGTGCCAGCAGTTACTCGCGGGAGGGCCGCACTGAAGCTTTCTTT. The chain links TRBV6-5 to TRBJ1-1; D gene unclear. V was pared by 0 bases and J by 4 bases, with 12 bases between. The CDR3 is made up of 15 amino acids. The germline gives CDR1 MNHEY, CDR2 SVGAGI.

This sequence joins TRBV20-1 and TRBJ2-1; D unclear. Germline loops: CDR1 DFQATT, CDR2 SNEGSKA (reference sequence). Trimming shortened V by 5 bases and J by 9 bases, and 11 bases separated the two germline ends. The CDR3 sequence is 11 residues long. The CDR3 DNA sequence: TGCAGTGCTCCCCGCGAGTTTGAGCAGTTCTTC. Translated: CSAPREFEQFF.

V is TRBV4-2 and J is TRBJ2-5, with 10 bases lining up with TRBD1. CDR1 is LGHNA and CDR2 is YNFKEQ in the germline V gene. With 3 bases clipped from V and 2 bases from J, the junction kept 3 bases outside the gene matches. The CDR3 runs to 15 residues. The CDR3 spells CASSQPGQGQETQYF. CDR3 sequence (DNA): TGTGCCAGCAGCCAGCCGGGACAGGGGCAAGAGACCCAGTACTTC.

The CDR3 DNA reads as TGCAGCGCAGGGGACAGGGAGGAGGGCTACACCTTC. Residues: CSAGDREEGYTF. This chain joins TRBV29-1 and TRBJ1-2; 9 bases match TRBD1. J lost 8 bases, V lost 7 bases, and 8 bases had no gene match. The CDR3 is 12 amino acids. Looked up from germline, CDR1 is SQVTM and CDR2 is ANQGSEA.

The J gene is TRBJ2-1, the V gene TRBV14; no definite D call. The germline gives CDR1 SGHDN, CDR2 FVKESK. V was pared by 0 bases and J by 4 bases, with 7 bases between. The CDR3 has 14 residues. The CDR3 is CASSQDLRYNEQFF. CDR3 DNA sequence: TGTGCCAGCAGCCAAGACTTGCGATACAATGAGCAGTTCTTC.

This clone showed up just once. The chain has TRBV19 and TRBJ1-5; D gene ambiguous. CDR3 size: 12 residues. CDR1 and CDR2 (germline): LNHDA, SQIVND (reference sequence). Between the trimmed V and J ends, which lost 7 bases and 6 bases, there was a span of 10 bases. The CDR3 nucleotides are TGTGCCAGTACCGGAGGCGGTCAGCCCCAGCATTTT. Protein: CASTGGGQPQHF.

The rearrangement joins TRBV5-1 to TRBJ2-6, with 8 positions matching TRBD1. This CDR3 has 17 amino acids. V shed 5 bases, J shed 0 bases, and the junction held 7 bases outside the gene matches. Germline V gene sequence: CDR1 SGHRS, CDR2 YFSETQ. The CDR3, as DNA: TGCGCCAGCAGAGAGGGGACAGGCCGCTCTGGGGCCAACGTCCTGACTTTC. Translating it yields CASREGTGRSGANVLTF.

In this sample, this clone turned up a few times. This rearrangement joins TRBV7-6 to TRBJ1-5, with D possibly being TRBD1 (5 bases). The CDR3 is 15 residues long. Trimming shortened V by 4 bases and J by 1 base, and 11 bases separated the two germline ends. Germline V CDR1 and CDR2: SGHVS, FNYEAQ. The CDR3 sequence is CASSSGPGSNQPQHF. CDR3 coding DNA: TGTGCCAGCAGCTCAGGGCCGGGGAGCAATCAGCCCCAGCATTTT.

J is TRBJ1-5 and V is TRBV6-1; D not resolved. The CDR3 loop spans 17 amino acids. V gave up 0 bases and J gave up 4 bases, with 16 bases separating them. Germline CDR1 reads MNHNS; CDR2 reads SASEGT. The CDR3 sequence is CASSEALYSPGNQPQHF. In DNA, the CDR3 is TGTGCCAGCAGTGAAGCGCTTTACAGTCCGGGGAATCAGCCCCAGCATTTT.

This clone appeared once. The J gene is TRBJ2-1, the V gene TRBV5-1, with 9 bases fitting TRBD1. Unmatched junction bases numbered 12, after V lost 5 bases and J lost 6 bases. This CDR3 has 16 amino acids. CDR1 is SGHRS and CDR2 is YFSETQ in the germline V gene. In DNA form, the CDR3 reads TGCGCCAGCAGGGATGGGGGACAGGGATCGGGCAATGAGCAGTTCTTC. This encodes CASRDGGQGSGNEQFF. The whole variable domain, filled in from reference TRBV5-1 and TRBJ2-1, reads KAGVTQTPRYLIKTRGQQVTLSCSPISGHRSVSWYQQTPGQGLQFLFEYFSETQRNKGNFPGRFSGRQFSNSRSEMNVSTLELGDSALYLCASRDGGQGSGNEQFFGPGTRLTVL.

The J gene is TRBJ2-1, the V gene TRBV20-1; a possible D gene is TRBD2 (6 bases). Germline V gene sequence: CDR1 DFQATT, CDR2 SNEGSKA (reference sequence). Trimming shortened V by 3 bases and J by 9 bases, and 12 bases separated the two germline ends. This CDR3 comprises 12 residues. The CDR3 reads CSASFRLGEQFF. CDR3 DNA: TGCAGTGCTAGTTTCCGACTAGGTGAGCAGTTCTTC.

The table lists this clone with a count of one. The chain couples TRBV2 to TRBJ2-3, with 10 bases identical to TRBD2. Germline loops: CDR1 SNHLY, CDR2 FYNNEI. This CDR3 contains 15 residues. Trimming cost V 3 bases and J 6 bases; bases outside gene matches: 6. The CDR3 loop reads CASSELAGAGDTQYF. The CDR3 DNA reads as TGTGCCAGCAGTGAGCTAGCGGGGGCGGGGGATACGCAGTATTTT.

Only one count was recorded for this clone. The rearrangement joins TRBV5-4 to TRBJ1-1; 8 bases are a match to TRBD1. Germline CDR1 and CDR2: SGHNT and YYREEE (reference sequence). V was pared by 4 bases and J by 1 base, with 6 bases of the junction left unmatched. This CDR3 has 15 amino acids. CDR3 region: CASSPRTGKNTEAFF. CDR3 sequence (DNA): TGTGCCAGCAGCCCCCGGACAGGGAAGAACACTGAAGCTTTCTTT. The whole variable domain, remainder taken from reference TRBV5-4 and TRBJ1-1, is ETGVTQSPTHLIKTRGQQVTLRCSSQSGHNTVSWYQQALGQGPQFIFQYYREEENGRGNFPPRFSGLQFPNYSSELNVNALELDDSALYLCASSPRTGKNTEAFFGQGTRLTVV.

This chain connects TRBV19 to TRBJ1-1; a weak D match, TRBD1 (5 bases). Between the trimmed V and J ends, which lost 0 bases and 4 bases, there was a span of 6 bases. There are 13 residues in the CDR3. Germline CDR1 and CDR2: LNHDA and SQIVND (reference sequence). This CDR3 reads CASSIERGTEAFF. The CDR3 nucleotides are TGTGCCAGTAGTATAGAGAGGGGCACTGAAGCTTTCTTT.

This clone is labeled medium-sized. The chain recombines TRBV4-2 with TRBJ1-2, with a possible D match to TRBD1 (5 bases). The CDR3 is 17 amino acids. Deletions cut 5 bases from V and 0 bases from J, with 19 bases between. Germline V lookup: CDR1 LGHNA, CDR2 YNFKEQ. CDR3 nucleotide sequence: TGTGCCAGCAGCGAGAGAGCGGGAGGACACTCTAACTATGGCTACACCTTC. It yields the protein CASSERAGGHSNYGYTF.

The CDR3, as DNA: TGTGCCTGGAGGCAGTTCTACGAGCAGTACTTC. Residues: CAWRQFYEQYF. The chain links TRBV30 to TRBJ2-7; D remains ambiguous. Germline V CDR1 and CDR2: GTSNPN, SVGIG (reference sequence). The CDR3 covers 11 residues. The ends were cut back, 3 bases at V and 3 bases at J, with 6 bases in the middle. The full variable domain, rest sourced from reference TRBV30 and TRBJ2-7, is SQTIHQWPATLVQPVGSPLSLECTVEGTSNPNLYWYRQAAGRGLQLLFYSVGIGQISSEVPQNLSASRPQDRQFILSSKKLLLSDSGFYLCAWRQFYEQYFGPGTRLTVT.

The gene calls are TRBV27 and TRBJ1-4; perhaps TRBD1 as D (5 bases). Germline V CDR1 and CDR2: MNHEY, SMNVEV (reference sequence). The CDR3 contains 15 residues. The V and J ends lost 3 bases and 3 bases respectively, with 11 bases between them. CDR3 protein: CASSLGPGANEKLFF. DNA for the CDR3: TGTGCCAGCAGTTTGGGCCCGGGGGCTAATGAAAAACTGTTTTTT.

This chain connects TRBV19 to TRBJ2-5, with D possibly being TRBD1 or TRBD2 (5 bases each). The CDR3 extends over 19 amino acids. The germline CDR1 and CDR2 sequences are LNHDA and SQIVND (reference sequence). Deletions cut 0 bases from V and 1 base from J, with 21 bases between. The CDR3 region is CASSIDVTWGAGSQETQYF. Here the CDR3 DNA reads TGTGCCAGTAGTATAGATGTAACGTGGGGAGCAGGGTCCCAAGAGACCCAGTACTTC.

The chain is built from TRBV18 and TRBJ1-3, with D maybe TRBD1 (6 bases). The CDR3 is made up of 15 amino acids. Germline CDR1 and CDR2: KGHSH and LQKENI. V lost 4 bases and J 3 bases, leaving 13 bases between the germline ends. For the CDR3, the DNA is TGTGCCAGCTCACAATCGACAGGATTTGGAAACACCATATATTTT. It codes for CASSQSTGFGNTIYF.

This CDR3 reads CASSRAGGSYNEQFF. The CDR3 bases are TGTGCCAGCAGCCGGGCGGGAGGCTCCTACAATGAGCAGTTCTTC. The chain carries TRBV27 and TRBJ2-1, with TRBD2 matching 8 bases. The germline V gene encodes CDR1 MNHEY and CDR2 SMNVEV (reference sequence). The CDR3 spans 15 residues. V lost 6 bases, J lost 0 bases, and 4 bases stayed unmatched.

The chain links TRBV5-1 to TRBJ1-4; tentative D call: TRBD1 (5 bases). The CDR3 is 15 residues long. The germline V gene encodes CDR1 SGHRS and CDR2 YFSETQ. V was cut by 4 bases and J by 8 bases, with 18 bases left in between. DNA of the CDR3: TGCGCCAGCAGCCATGAGGGGTCCACTAGAGAAAAACTGTTTTTT. Translating gives CASSHEGSTREKLFF.

This sequence joins TRBV11-2 and TRBJ2-3; 10 positions agree with TRBD2. The CDR3 is 18 amino acids. In germline, CDR1 is SGHAT, CDR2 FQNNGV. Trimming cost V 3 bases and J 2 bases; bases outside gene matches: 11. The CDR3 DNA sequence: TGTGCCAGCAGCTTTAGAGTAGGGCTAGCGGGGGTCACAGATACGCAGTATTTT. Protein sequence: CASSFRVGLAGVTDTQYF.

The J gene is TRBJ2-3, the V gene TRBV30, with unresolved D. Germline lookup yields CDR1 GTSNPN and CDR2 SVGIG (reference sequence). V was shortened by 3 bases and J by 4 bases, with 8 bases between the two germline ends. The CDR3 totals 12 residues. The CDR3 DNA is TGTGCCTGGAGCACTACCCCAGATACGCAGTATTTT. It encodes CAWSTTPDTQYF.